These T cell receptor beta chains were read from a single sample in a study of T cells in Graves' hyperthyroidism and ophthalmopathy. A single record per CDR3 protein comes from TCRdb applying MiXCR to the multiplex PCR reads. This sample has fewer than 600,000 distinct CDR3 sequences, with less than 15% found just once. The sequenced material came from blood. The source of these receptors is a woman aged 40 to 50 with Graves' hyperthyroidism. CDR3s include the opening cysteine and the closing phenylalanine or tryptophan. A D gene is named only where the DNA matches it firmly. Size is stated for part of the rows, as once, few or many counts, or as a class when the clone is expanded.

j_call clone_size d_call v_call cdr3_aa cdr3_nt
TRBJ2-3 many . TRBV6-1 CASSYTRYQSGTDTQYF TGTGCCAGCAGTTATACGCGGTATCAGTCAGGCACAGATACGCAGTATTTT
TRBJ2-1 few TRBD2 TRBV5-1 CASGPSGGRRDEQFF TGCGCCAGCGGCCCCTCTGGCGGGAGGCGGGATGAGCAGTTCTTC
TRBJ2-3 many TRBD1 TRBV6-1 CASSENRGITDTQYF TGTGCCAGCAGTGAAAACAGGGGAATCACAGATACGCAGTATTTT
TRBJ1-2 many . TRBV6-1 CASGGARANYGYTF TGTGCCAGCGGGGGGGCCCGAGCTAACTATGGCTACACCTTC
TRBJ2-7 . TRBD1 TRBV11-3 CASHPGDRGHQQYF TGTGCCAGTCACCCAGGGGACAGGGGGCATCAGCAGTACTTC
TRBJ1-4 many TRBD1 TRBV28 CASSIPGQDEKLFF TGTGCCAGCAGTATACCGGGACAGGATGAAAAACTGTTTTTT
TRBJ1-1 many . TRBV3-1 CASSTAGNTEAFF TGTGCCAGCAGCACCGCGGGGAACACTGAAGCTTTCTTT
TRBJ1-1 many TRBD1 TRBV14 CASSTGVGTEAFF TGTGCCAGCAGTACAGGGGTGGGCACTGAAGCTTTCTTT
TRBJ2-3 few . TRBV7-8 CASSLVSDASTDTQYF TGTGCCAGCAGCTTAGTAAGCGATGCTAGCACAGATACGCAGTATTTT
TRBJ2-7 many . TRBV7-9 CASSLAAPAGRGEQYF TGTGCCAGCAGCTTAGCCGCCCCGGCGGGCAGGGGCGAGCAGTACTTC
TRBJ2-5 many TRBD1 TRBV6-1 CASSSSSGGQETQYF TGTGCCAGCAGCTCCTCCTCAGGGGGCCAAGAGACCCAGTACTTC
TRBJ2-7 many . TRBV2 CASIRGPAYEQYF TGTGCCAGCATCCGGGGCCCTGCCTACGAGCAGTACTTC
TRBJ1-2 many TRBD1 TRBV7-9 CASSLETGANYGYTF TGTGCCAGCAGCTTAGAGACAGGGGCGAACTATGGCTACACCTTC
TRBJ2-7 . TRBD2 TRBV10-2 CASSDGTRGYEQYF TGCGCCAGCAGTGATGGGACTAGAGGTTACGAGCAGTACTTC
TRBJ1-1 many . TRBV3-1 CASSQVSANTEAFF TGTGCCAGCAGCCAAGTCTCAGCAAACACTGAAGCTTTCTTT
TRBJ1-4 many . TRBV2 CASKLDRNNEKLFF TGTGCCAGCAAGTTAGACAGGAATAATGAAAAACTGTTTTTT
TRBJ2-7 . TRBD2 TRBV28 CASSFALAGGRYEQYF TGTGCCAGCAGTTTTGCACTAGCGGGAGGGCGGTACGAGCAGTACTTC
TRBJ1-2 many . TRBV12-3/TRBV12-4 CASSLTGPKRGYTF TGTGCCAGCAGTTTAACCGGGCCAAAAAGAGGCTACACCTTC
TRBJ1-3 many . TRBV28 CASSTAGVGNTIYF TGTGCCAGCAGCACAGCAGGGGTCGGAAACACCATATATTTT
TRBJ2-7 many TRBD1 TRBV28 CASSSGQDEQYF TGTGCCAGCAGCTCGGGACAGGACGAGCAGTACTTC
TRBJ2-3 many TRBD1 TRBV11-2 CASSSGTGRTDTQYF TGTGCCAGCAGCAGCGGGACAGGGCGCACAGATACGCAGTATTTT
TRBJ1-2 many . TRBV2 CASSEVAMSDNYGYTF TGTGCCAGCAGTGAAGTTGCAATGTCTGATAACTATGGCTACACCTTC
TRBJ2-5 many TRBD2 TRBV15 CASRLAGVVPETQYF TGTGCCTCCCGACTAGCGGGAGTAGTTCCAGAGACCCAGTACTTC
TRBJ2-6 once . TRBV27 CASRIGQTIGGANVLTF TGTGCCAGCAGGATCGGACAGACTATAGGTGGGGCCAACGTCCTGACTTTC
TRBJ2-3 many . TRBV7-3 CASSLGAGTDTQYF TGTGCCAGCAGCTTAGGAGCAGGGACAGATACGCAGTATTTT
TRBJ1-3 many TRBD1 TRBV10-3 CAISGSKGAVAYGNTIYF TGTGCCATCAGTGGATCCAAGGGGGCAGTCGCGTATGGAAACACCATATATTTT
TRBJ1-1 . . TRBV7-9 CASSLYQGKDTEAFF TGTGCCAGCAGCTTATATCAGGGAAAGGACACTGAAGCTTTCTTT
TRBJ2-2 . . TRBV6-6 CASSYRGPETGELFF TGTGCCAGCAGTTACCGAGGGCCGGAGACCGGGGAGCTGTTTTTT
TRBJ2-1 many TRBD2 TRBV20-1 CSARFWTSGSPGEQFF TGCAGTGCTAGATTTTGGACTAGCGGGAGCCCGGGTGAGCAGTTCTTC
TRBJ2-7 many TRBD1 TRBV11-2 CASSLDRGQGREQYF TGTGCCAGCAGCTTAGATAGGGGACAGGGGCGCGAGCAGTACTTC
TRBJ2-7 many . TRBV27 CASSPRTEPYEQYF TGTGCCAGCAGTCCTCGGACAGAGCCCTACGAGCAGTACTTC
TRBJ2-7 . . TRBV19 CASSEVGTSSYEQYF TGTGCCAGTAGTGAAGTGGGGACCAGCTCCTACGAGCAGTACTTC
TRBJ2-1 few TRBD2 TRBV20-1 CSARDASGRAYNEQFF TGCAGTGCTAGAGATGCTAGCGGGAGGGCCTACAATGAGCAGTTCTTC
TRBJ2-1 few . TRBV6-1 CASNSRNEQFF TGTGCCAGCAACTCCCGCAATGAGCAGTTCTTC
TRBJ2-3 many . TRBV2 CASRKIGNTDTQYF TGTGCCAGCAGGAAGATAGGGAACACAGATACGCAGTATTTT
TRBJ2-7 . . TRBV10-1 CASSEGGPSYEQYF TGCGCCAGCAGTGAGGGGGGTCCCTCCTACGAGCAGTACTTC
TRBJ2-1 many TRBD2 TRBV12-3/TRBV12-4 CASKNSGSGGNEQFF TGTGCCAGCAAAAATAGCGGGAGTGGGGGCAATGAGCAGTTCTTC
TRBJ2-3 . TRBD2 TRBV11-2 CASSLPGLAGADTQYF TGCGCCAGCAGCTTGCCGGGACTAGCGGGAGCAGATACGCAGTATTTT
TRBJ2-7 many . TRBV10-1 CASSGPSYEQYF TGCGCCAGCAGTGGTCCTTCCTACGAGCAGTACTTC
TRBJ2-1 many . TRBV18 CASSPPLPRRTTYNEQFF TGTGCCAGCTCACCACCGCTTCCCCGTAGGACCACCTACAATGAGCAGTTCTTC
TRBJ2-7 many TRBD1 TRBV27 CASSSLDGQVSYEQYF TGTGCCAGCAGTTCCTTGGACGGACAGGTCTCCTACGAGCAGTACTTC
TRBJ2-1 . . TRBV4-1 CASSQGGRGSYNEQFF TGCGCCAGCAGCCAAGGGGGGCGGGGCTCCTACAATGAGCAGTTCTTC
TRBJ1-2 . TRBD1 TRBV9 CASSAGQGYERGSGYTF TGTGCCAGCAGCGCGGGACAGGGCTACGAGAGGGGATCTGGCTACACCTTC
TRBJ2-7 few TRBD2 TRBV11-1 CASSSPLAGIYEQYF TGTGCCAGCAGCTCGCCACTAGCGGGGATCTACGAGCAGTACTTC
TRBJ1-5 few . TRBV18 CASSPSVGGDSGAAQHF TGTGCCAGCTCACCAAGTGTCGGTGGGGACTCAGGAGCGGCCCAGCATTTT
TRBJ2-1 . TRBD2 TRBV7-3 CASSANPTSGRDYNEQFF TGTGCCAGCAGCGCAAACCCGACTAGCGGGAGGGACTACAATGAGCAGTTCTTC
TRBJ1-1 . . TRBV12-3/TRBV12-4 CASSPPRAEAGSTEAFF TGTGCCAGCAGTCCTCCCCGGGCCGAGGCGGGGAGCACTGAAGCTTTCTTT
TRBJ2-1 many TRBD2 TRBV27 CASSRGTSGSYNEQFF TGTGCCAGCAGCCGAGGGACTAGCGGGAGCTACAATGAGCAGTTCTTC
TRBJ2-2 . . TRBV29-1 CSVDSHLNTGELFF TGCAGCGTTGACTCTCATTTGAACACCGGGGAGCTGTTTTTT
TRBJ2-5 many . TRBV12-3/TRBV12-4 CASSFGDTTQETQYF TGTGCCAGCAGTTTTGGCGACACGACCCAAGAGACCCAGTACTTC
TRBJ2-1 many TRBD2 TRBV18 CASSPPIGTSGKDEQFF TGTGCCAGCTCACCACCTATTGGGACTAGCGGGAAGGATGAGCAGTTCTTC